This TCR beta chain was profiled in a study of T cell repertoires in cytomegalovirus infection. Study context: CMV epitopes, recently identified HLA-C-restricted and well-studied HLA-B-restricted, were used. From public TCR beta signatures came an indication of both CMV infection and matching HLA type. Overall study results and limits: The cumulative frequency of public TCR beta families distinguished individuals who carried CMV together with the relevant HLA. Predominance within the ex vivo response was attributable to HLA-C-restricted CMV-specific TCR beta clonotypes.

V lost 6 bases, J lost 9 bases, and 21 bases lay in between. Germline assignment: CDR1 MNHEY and CDR2 SVGEGT. The CDR3 has 15 residues. Many counts were recorded for this clonotype. Antigen: not known. TCRdb used MiXCR to reprocess the reads, holding one entry per CDR3 protein. The sample lists more than 20,000 distinct CDR3 sequences, 35% to 45% occurring once. This material consisted of CD8+ T cells from cultured PBMCs, taken from culture after CMV antigen stimulation. V and J are TRBV6-2 or TRBV6-3 and TRBJ2-1, with D maybe TRBD2 (6 bases). The clonotype originates from a human donor in good health (CMV status not recorded). Some clones in this sample may be carry-over from other donors' samples. The CDR3 spells CASRSPVRLESEQFF. In DNA, the CDR3 is TGTGCCAGCAGGAGCCCCGTGAGACTAGAGAGTGAGCAGTTCTTC.